This TCR beta chain was retrieved from a study of blood T cell repertoires in COVID-19. About the study: Material from acute and convalescent COVID-19 was sourced from the United States, Italy and Spain. From T cells, B-cell-depleted T cells, or PBMCs came the material, which was cDNA or gDNA.

TCRdb's copy holds only in-frame clones and misses some; the assay was immunoSEQ multiplex PCR. The repertoire consists of about 360,000 clones, with approximately 86% occurring once and the leading ten covering 7.1%. Patients in Seattle were enrolled during active infection, then followed longitudinally. The material sequenced was peripheral blood. This clonotype was obtained from a woman in her sixties with COVID-19, enrolled during active disease.

CDR3 amino acids: CASSEFQGSYGYTF. The CDR3 DNA is TGTGCCAGCAGTGAATTTCAGGGGAGCTATGGCTACACCTTC. This chain uses TRBV6-1 with TRBJ1-2, with D possibly being TRBD1 (6 bases). Germline V CDR1 and CDR2: MNHNS, SASEGT. The CDR3 loop spans 14 amino acids. The V and J ends lost 2 bases and 4 bases respectively, with 11 bases between them.